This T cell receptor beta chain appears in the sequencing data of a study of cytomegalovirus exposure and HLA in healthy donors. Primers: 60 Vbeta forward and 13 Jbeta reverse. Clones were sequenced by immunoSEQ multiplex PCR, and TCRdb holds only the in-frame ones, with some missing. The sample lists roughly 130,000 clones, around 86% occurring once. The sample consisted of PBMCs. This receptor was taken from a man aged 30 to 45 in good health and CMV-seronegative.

CDR3 sequence (DNA): TGTGCCAGCAGGTACGCAGGGTCCTATGGCTACACCTTC. Its translation is CASRYAGSYGYTF. V and J are TRBV6-1 and TRBJ1-2; a possible D gene is TRBD1 (5 bases). V was trimmed by 6 bases and J by 4 bases, leaving 12 bases between them. CDR3 length equals 13 residues. The V gene's germline CDR1 is MNHNS and CDR2 SASEGT.